This record covers a single T cell receptor beta chain. The data derive from a study of blood T cell repertoires in COVID-19. Germline V gene data show CDR1 as SGHVS and CDR2 as FQNEAQ. This CDR3 contains 15 residues. The V gene end was trimmed by 8 bases and the J gene end by 0 bases; junction bases not matched to a gene: 8. In the original workflow: Nucleated cell number was recorded as an estimate derived from reference gene primer amplification. Libraries were prepared by immunoSEQ multiplex PCR; TCRdb keeps only in-frame clonotypes and omits some of them. D and trimming were read from the DNA, whereas the V and J calls and clone size are those reported in that table. The sample has roughly 200,000 clones, approximately 81% seen once.

Sequencing used peripheral blood. The rearrangement links TRBV7-8 to TRBJ1-1, with TRBD1 matching 8 bases. This receptor was taken from a woman of 80 years or more with acute or convalescent COVID-19. CDR3 protein: CASQQTGAVNTEAFF. The CDR3 nucleotides are TGTGCCAGCCAGCAGACAGGGGCGGTGAACACTGAAGCTTTCTTT.